This T cell receptor beta chain was found in a study of cytotoxic CD8 clonotypes in ibrutinib-treated CLL. About the study: Among the patients, some eleven presented as relapsed/refractory and fewer than 16 as treatment-naive; approximately 17 showed unmutated IGHV. Response was recorded as partial in approximately 24 patients and complete in 2; at median approximately six years, around 14 remained remitted and about 12 had progressed. Study observations and caveats: Progressing patients had sampling times that differed from those of sustained-remission patients.

A remark on this clone: Antigen specificity is unknown.

The V gene lost 0 bases and the J gene lost 6 bases, with 12 bases spanning the gap. This CDR3 is built from 15 residues. CDR1 and CDR2 from the germline V gene are SGHRS and YFSETQ. Frozen PBMC stocks contributed about 2.2 micrograms of genomic DNA to the TCR beta libraries. Measured with immunoSEQ multiplex PCR; TCRdb has only the in-frame clones, and not every one. The data contain some 290,000 clones, approximately 80% of them singletons. The sequence derives from a human donor with chronic lymphocytic leukemia. The chain couples TRBV5-1 to TRBJ2-2, with D possibly being TRBD1 (6 bases). The sample here was PBMCs, taken before ibrutinib treatment. This CDR3 reads CASSLEGTSAGELFF. The CDR3 DNA reads as TGCGCCAGCAGCTTGGAAGGGACATCCGCCGGGGAGCTGTTTTTT. The complete variable domain, with remaining parts taken from reference TRBV5-1 and TRBJ2-2, reads KAGVTQTPRYLIKTRGQQVTLSCSPISGHRSVSWYQQTPGQGLQFLFEYFSETQRNKGNFPGRFSGRQFSNSRSEMNVSTLELGDSALYLCASSLEGTSAGELFFGEGSRLTVL.